The clone carrying this T cell receptor (beta chain) was recorded a few times. The data are from a study of blood T cells in healthy people across ages. The CDR3 length is 12 residues. Germline V gene sequence: CDR1 MNHEY, CDR2 SVGEGT. Trimming stripped 5 bases from V and 6 bases from J, with 7 bases between. Alongside a J-beta primer mix, a sample-barcoded 5' primer served in a second PCR lasting about 7 to 11 cycles. TCRdb ran MiXCR on the 5' RACE reads and lists one entry per CDR3 protein. The table records 850,000 to 950,000 distinct CDR3 sequences, 29% of them present only once. J is TRBJ1-4 and V is TRBV6-2 or TRBV6-3; unclear D gene. The source material was blood. The clonotype originates from a woman aged 80 or older in good health. CDR3 nucleotides: TGTGCCAGCAGTCCCTACGATGAAAAACTGTTTTTT. Encoded protein: CASSPYDEKLFF.